Below, 17 T cell receptor beta chains from the same sample are listed, as sequenced in a study of shared clonotypes between healthy human individuals. The repertoire was sequenced with immunoSEQ multiplex PCR; TCRdb's copy has only in-frame clones and lacks some. The sample has hundreds of thousands of clones, around 73% seen once; the top ten hold around 1.8%. Sequenced sample: memory CD4+ T cells sorted from blood. Described subset: CD45RA-negative fraction. These receptors all stem from a woman younger than 45 in good health.

The chain links TRBV29-1 to TRBJ1-1; the match to TRBD1 covers 10 bases. The junction had 3 bases not matched to a gene; V was cut back by 4 bases and J by 4 bases. The germline CDR1 and CDR2 sequences are SQVTM and ANQGSEA. The CDR3 has 13 residues. The CDR3 sequence: CSVGTGGGTEAFF. The CDR3 DNA reads TGCAGCGTTGGGACAGGGGGGGGCACTGAAGCTTTCTTT.

This clone was counted once. The V gene is TRBV28, the J gene TRBJ1-5; 8 nucleotides agree with TRBD1. CDR1 is MDHEN, CDR2 SYDVKM, per germline. This CDR3 has 15 residues. J lost 0 bases, V lost 6 bases, and 4 bases had no gene match. CDR3 bases: TGTGCCAGCAGGAGACAGGGGTATAGCAATCAGCCCCAGCATTTT. Residues: CASRRQGYSNQPQHF.

This clone came up a few times. This rearrangement joins TRBV7-2 to TRBJ2-7, with D uncertain. The V end was cut by 7 bases, the J end by 2 bases, with 18 bases between. Germline CDR1 SGHTA, CDR2 FQGNSA. This CDR3 region has 15 residues. The CDR3 DNA reads as TGTGCCAGCACCTTTCGGACGGATCCGGCCTACGAGCAGTACTTC. Translation: CASTFRTDPAYEQYF.

V usage is TRBV28 and J usage is TRBJ2-7; 7 positions match TRBD2. The CDR3 has 15 amino acids. The V gene's germline CDR1 is MDHEN and CDR2 SYDVKM. V gave up 2 bases and J gave up 4 bases; unmatched junction bases: 8. CDR3 region: CASSLLASGDYEQYF. DNA of the CDR3: TGTGCCAGCAGTTTACTGGCTAGCGGAGATTACGAGCAGTACTTC.

The gene calls are TRBV19 and TRBJ1-4, with D unclear. This CDR3 is built from 11 residues. In germline, CDR1 is LNHDA, CDR2 SQIVND (reference sequence). The V end was cut by 8 bases, the J end by 8 bases, with 9 bases between. This CDR3 reads CASSTPEKLFF. The CDR3 DNA sequence: TGTGCCAGTTCCACCCCCGAAAAACTGTTTTTT.

The genes are TRBV7-2 and TRBJ2-1; the match to TRBD2 covers 9 bases. The V gene's germline CDR1 is SGHTA and CDR2 FQGNSA. The junction had 13 bases not matched to a gene; V was cut back by 4 bases and J by 0 bases. The CDR3 has 19 amino acids. The CDR3 bases are TGTGCCAGCAGCTCCTTGGTCCGCGGGAGGGTGGCCTCCTACAATGAGCAGTTCTTC. It specifies CASSSLVRGRVASYNEQFF.

In this sample, this clone turned up a few times. CDR3 loop: CASSERQGAGEQYF. In DNA form, the CDR3 reads TGTGCCAGCAGTGAAAGACAGGGGGCGGGAGAGCAGTACTTC. The chain employs TRBV2 and TRBJ2-7, with 10 bases fitting TRBD1. The CDR3 totals 14 residues. CDR1 and CDR2 from the germline V gene are SNHLY and FYNNEI. The V gene end was trimmed by 2 bases and the J gene end by 7 bases; junction bases not matched to a gene: 5. The full variable domain, in which reference TRBV2 and TRBJ2-7 provide the parts outside the CDR3, is EPEVTQTPSHQVTQMGQEVILRCVPISNHLYFYWYRQILGQKVEFLVSFYNNEISEKSEIFDDQFSVERPDGSNFTLKIRSTKLEDSAMYFCASSERQGAGEQYFGPGTRLTVT.

This chain joins TRBV28 and TRBJ2-5, with a weak D call TRBD1 (5 bases). Per the germline V gene, CDR1 is MDHEN and CDR2 is SYDVKM. The CDR3 has 15 amino acids. The ends were cut back, 6 bases at V and 5 bases at J, with 19 bases in the middle. The CDR3 is CASSGPGLGYETQYF. In nucleotides, the CDR3 is TGTGCCAGCAGCGGACCAGGGCTGGGTTACGAGACCCAGTACTTC.

J is TRBJ1-2 and V is TRBV28; D gene ambiguous. Germline-derived CDR1 and CDR2 are MDHEN and SYDVKM. V dropped 2 bases and J dropped 4 bases, with 14 bases sitting between them. This CDR3 region has 15 residues. CDR3 nucleotides: TGTGCCAGCAGTTTAGGTGGAGGGAGCATCTATGGCTACACCTTC. It translates to CASSLGGGSIYGYTF.

The rearrangement links TRBV7-2 to TRBJ2-7; 10 bases line up with TRBD2. CDR1 is SGHTA, CDR2 FQGNSA, per germline. With 4 bases clipped from V and 6 bases from J, the junction kept 12 bases outside the gene matches. The CDR3 contains 16 residues. Here the CDR3 DNA reads TGTGCCAGCAGCTATCAACCGGGACTAGCGTCGGGCGAGCAGTACTTC. Translated, it gives CASSYQPGLASGEQYF.

The chain combines TRBV30 with TRBJ2-5; possible D gene TRBD1, 5 bases. The CDR3 contains 12 residues. Trimming removed 5 bases from V and 9 bases from J, with 16 bases in between. Germline V lookup: CDR1 GTSNPN, CDR2 SVGIG (reference sequence). CDR3 DNA sequence: TGTGCCTGGGGGGTTGCAAGGGGTTCCCAGTACTTC. Amino acids: CAWGVARGSQYF.

The J gene is TRBJ2-7, the V gene TRBV18; TRBD2 is a possible D gene (6 bases). Between the trimmed V and J ends, which lost 0 bases and 6 bases, there was a span of 15 bases. Looked up from germline, CDR1 is KGHSH and CDR2 is LQKENI. This CDR3 comprises 15 residues. The chain's CDR3 is CASSPPEGAGGEQYF. The CDR3 bases are TGTGCCAGCTCACCACCGGAAGGGGCCGGGGGCGAGCAGTACTTC.

The gene calls are TRBV28 and TRBJ1-5; 9 bases map to TRBD1. The CDR3 is made up of 16 amino acids. Trimming took 6 bases from V and 0 from J; bases not matched to a gene: 6. Looked up from germline, CDR1 is MDHEN and CDR2 is SYDVKM. The CDR3 sequence: CASRGGTGNSNQPQHF. The CDR3 region has the DNA TGTGCCAGCAGGGGGGGGACAGGGAATAGCAATCAGCCCCAGCATTTT.

The V gene is TRBV18, the J gene TRBJ2-5; 7 nucleotides match TRBD1. Trimming removed 3 bases from V and 5 bases from J; junction bases left unmatched: 6. The CDR3 sequence is 14 residues long. The germline CDR1 and CDR2 sequences are KGHSH and LQKENI. The CDR3 bases are TGTGCCAGCTCACCCGGACAGGTCGGGGAGACCCAGTACTTC. Translating it yields CASSPGQVGETQYF.

This clone was seen a handful of times. This chain connects TRBV11-2 to TRBJ2-7, with 7 positions matching TRBD2. The ends lost 1 base at V and 2 bases at J; junction bases unmatched: 8. This CDR3 is built from 16 residues. Germline CDR1 reads SGHAT; CDR2 reads FQNNGV. CDR3 region: CASSLASGMLPYEQYF. The CDR3 region has the DNA TGTGCCAGCAGCTTAGCCAGCGGGATGTTACCCTACGAGCAGTACTTC.

Here the CDR3 reads CASSLGFLETQYF. The DNA of the CDR3 is TGTGCCAGCAGCTTGGGATTCCTGGAGACCCAGTACTTC. This chain joins TRBV5-4 and TRBJ2-5; D is uncertain. The CDR3 sequence is 13 residues long. The V gene's germline CDR1 is SGHNT and CDR2 YYREEE (reference sequence). V shed 0 bases and J shed 5 bases, with 8 bases lying between them. The whole variable domain, remainder taken from reference TRBV5-4 and TRBJ2-5, is ETGVTQSPTHLIKTRGQQVTLRCSSQSGHNTVSWYQQALGQGPQFIFQYYREEENGRGNFPPRFSGLQFPNYSSELNVNALELDDSALYLCASSLGFLETQYFGPGTRLLVL.

This clone was counted ten times or more. The chain has TRBV6-5 and TRBJ2-1, with TRBD2 matching 8 bases. Unmatched junction bases numbered 4, after V lost 5 bases and J lost 10 bases. Germline CDR1 is MNHEY and CDR2 is SVGAGI. The CDR3 covers 12 residues. The DNA of the CDR3 is TGTGCCAGCAGTCGGGGGGGGCACGAGCAGTTCTTC. Translated, it gives CASSRGGHEQFF.